This record concerns one TCR beta chain sequence. Its cognate antigen has yet to be identified. No base qualities exist here, and no much larger clone lies one base off it. Looking up the germline V gene (reference sequence) yields CDR1 MNHNY and CDR2 SVGAGI. CDR3 length: 17 amino acids, cysteine to phenylalanine. CDR3 DNA only is kept here, 51 bases in frame from base 1. At the junction V is shortened by 0 bases and J by 0 bases, with 12 bases in between. To demonstrate the VDJtools post-analysis software, the study profiled TCR beta repertoires from the peripheral blood of 10 to 15 young patients with multiple sclerosis. The patients with multiple sclerosis were children and adolescents between about 6 and 15 years of age. The library came from PCR. TCRdb records Illumina HiSeq 2500 as the sequencer. To reduce PCR and sequencing biases, unique molecular identifiers were built into the TCR beta cDNA libraries. Approximately 500,000 cDNA molecules were obtained for every 1 to 10 million input T cells, so each molecule roughly corresponded to one T cell. The patient libraries were prepared and sequenced with the same protocol used for the earlier healthy control dataset. Within a given batch, samples were prepared together, multiplexed and sequenced on the same HiSeq lane. Turning to the authors' computational methods: Raw barcoded reads were processed with MIGEC, and single-read molecular identifier groups were discarded before consensus assembly and CDR3 extraction. VDJtools was used for post-analysis of the clonotype tables, with diversity normalized by down-sampling every dataset to the smallest sample size. To correct batch-related cross-sample contamination, repertoire overlap clustering matched CDR3 amino acid sequences but not nucleotide sequences. TCRdb reprocessed the public reads (quality trimming at Q25 with fastp, clone calling with MiXCR) and kept in-frame beta chains. Rows are unified per CDR3 protein, each entry keeping the most common DNA and genes. In this record, the V and J calls reflect TCRdb's handling and not the investigators' own analysis. This sample has hundreds of thousands of distinct CDR3 sequences in its table, and around 27% of those were observed once. Approximately 0.55% of the sample is held by the ten biggest clonotypes.

These data belong to a study of post-analysis software for immune sequencing data (dated by TCRdb to about 2015). For the study in its entirety: Disease courses on record covered relapsing-remitting, secondary progressive and progressive-relapsing multiple sclerosis, though some patients had no subtype annotation. The patient repertoires were compared against approximately eleven previously published healthy control repertoires obtained from donors aged 6 to 25 years. A subset of samples was prepared in parallel using single-end sample barcoding, then pooled and co-amplified after Illumina adapter ligation. What the work shows at the level of the full study, not this receptor alone: When samples were clustered directly using the F measure, samples prepared in the same batch co-clustered strongly, which prompted a batch-effect correction. The control group was slightly older than the multiple sclerosis patient group. Normalized Chao1 diversity was significantly lower in multiple sclerosis patients than controls, suggesting substantial peripheral T-cell clonal expansion. Roughly 5 TRBV segments, including TRBV5-6, TRBV5-1 and TRBV20-1, were significantly more frequent in patients than controls.

In this chain, TRBV6-6 is recombined with TRBJ2-4, and TRBD2 may be the D gene, going by 6 matching bases. The TCR was taken from a girl aged 10 to 17 with multiple sclerosis. Sequencing was performed on blood. DNA sequence: TGTGCCAGCAGTTACTCAGGCGGAGGGCTAGCCAAAAACATTCAGTACTTC. It translates as CASSYSGGGLAKNIQYF.